This T cell receptor (beta chain) was identified during a study of pediatric ulcerative colitis. Study-wide results and limits: Total lymphocyte DNA, not sorted subsets, was the template.

This clone was seen once. Its antigen is undetermined. One to two pinch biopsies were taken from the rectum during colonoscopy. Sequenced by immunoSEQ multiplex PCR; TCRdb stores in-frame clones only, minus some. The sample includes 30,000 or so clones, about three quarters of them seen just once. This TCR was sampled from a boy aged 5-17 years with mild ulcerative colitis. The specimen was gut tissue.

Here the CDR3 reads CASRDPGRTATYYGYTF. CDR3 sequence (DNA): TGTGCCAGCAGGGACCCGGGCAGGACCGCTACTTACTATGGCTACACCTTC. The chain links TRBV2 to TRBJ1-2; D not certain. This CDR3 comprises 17 residues. The V gene's germline CDR1 is SNHLY and CDR2 FYNNEI. V was clipped by 6 bases and J by 3 bases, with 23 bases between them.